This T cell receptor beta chain was sequenced during a study of blood T cell repertoires in COVID-19. The study recruited people aged about 18 to 95 years across roughly 25 US areas. Participant reports of clinical history set cohort assignment. Unmatched junction bases numbered 16, after V lost 10 bases and J lost 7 bases. Germline assignment: CDR1 MNHEY and CDR2 SVGAGI. This CDR3 has 15 amino acids. As processed by the authors: Counts of nucleated cells, estimated from reference gene primer amplification, were obtained. Profiling relied on immunoSEQ multiplex PCR, and the TCRdb table lists in-frame clones only, not all of them. For V, J and clone size, that table is used; D and trimming come from the DNA. The data contain around 220,000 clones, around 90% of them singletons.

The receptor was isolated from a woman aged 30 to 39 with acute COVID-19. The sample consisted of PBMCs or T cells enriched from blood (not recorded which). V gene TRBV6-5 combines with J gene TRBJ1-1; 9 nucleotides line up with TRBD1. CDR3 residues: CATAERDRATVEAFF. CDR3 sequence (DNA): TGTGCCACCGCGGAAAGGGACAGGGCCACAGTTGAAGCTTTCTTT.